The present T cell receptor beta chain was sequenced within a study of T cells in Graves' hyperthyroidism and ophthalmopathy. In its sample, this clonotype was seen a few times. Amplification of TCR beta CDR3 regions used RNA as the template. The TCR CDR3 was amplified in a first-round RT-PCR using the HTBI primer set. MiXCR, run by TCRdb on the multiplex PCR reads, gives a single entry per CDR3 protein. The data show hundreds of thousands of distinct CDR3 sequences, roughly 14% seen once. Germline-derived CDR1 and CDR2 are MGHRA and YSYEKL. There are 14 residues in the CDR3. Trimming pared 0 bases from V and 3 bases from J, leaving 6 bases between.

Sequences were obtained from blood. The chain carries TRBV4-1 and TRBJ2-1; tentatively, D is TRBD2 (5 bases). This sequence originates from a man between 18 and 29 years old with Graves' ophthalmopathy. Here the CDR3 reads CASSQERDYNEQFF. CDR3 in DNA: TGCGCCAGCAGCCAAGAGAGGGACTACAATGAGCAGTTCTTC.